The 24 T cell receptor beta chains given below trace back to one sample, sequenced in a study of T cell changes during pregnancy in multiple sclerosis. Produced via immunoSEQ multiplex PCR; TCRdb's table is partial and in-frame only. The sample yields under 70,000 clones, about 95% seen once. The material sequenced was CD8+ T cells from peripheral blood mononuclear cells, taken after pregnancy. The source of these receptors is a female donor with multiple sclerosis, enrolled in a pregnancy study.

The V call is TRBV6-5, the J call TRBJ2-2, with a possible D match to TRBD2 (6 bases). This CDR3 has 16 amino acids. V was pared by 2 bases and J by 6 bases, with 16 bases between. Germline CDR1 and CDR2: MNHEY and SVGAGI. DNA of the CDR3: TGTGCCAGCAGTTACGAGAGCGGGTTGGTCGCCGGGGAGCTGTTTTTT. Encoded protein: CASSYESGLVAGELFF.

The rearrangement uses TRBV7-9 and TRBJ1-5, with 8 bases identical to TRBD1. The germline CDR1 and CDR2 sequences are SEHNR and FQNEAQ (reference sequence). The CDR3 consists of 13 residues. After removal of 5 bases from V and 7 bases from J, the junction contained 4 bases not matched to a gene. CDR3 protein: CASSPDRVQPQHF. As DNA, the CDR3 is TGTGCCAGCAGCCCGGACAGGGTCCAGCCCCAGCATTTT.

The V gene is TRBV28, the J gene TRBJ2-7; 9 bases line up with TRBD1. Germline V CDR1 and CDR2: MDHEN, SYDVKM. V was pared by 6 bases and J by 4 bases, with 13 bases of the junction left unmatched. The CDR3 sequence is 16 residues long. For the CDR3, the DNA is TGTGCCAGCAGCCAGGGACAGGGTGAGAATCCATACGAGCAGTACTTC. Its protein is CASSQGQGENPYEQYF.

The rearrangement joins TRBV4-3 to TRBJ2-7; tentative D call: TRBD2 (6 bases). Trimming cost V 0 bases and J 5 bases, with 17 bases left between them. The length of the CDR3 is 16 residues. Germline V lookup: CDR1 LGHNA, CDR2 YSLEER. The CDR3 coding sequence is TGCGCCAGCAGCCAAGATGGGCGGGGCCCCCTGGACGAGCAGTACTTC. Translation gives CASSQDGRGPLDEQYF.

This chain uses TRBV11-2 with TRBJ2-3, with TRBD2 matching 7 bases. V was pared by 4 bases and J by 15 bases, with 10 bases of the junction left unmatched. CDR1 and CDR2 (germline): SGHAT, FQNNGV. This CDR3 has 12 amino acids. CDR3 DNA sequence: TGTGCCAGCAGCTGGGGGGGGACCGAAATTTATTTT. Its protein is CASSWGGTEIYF.

The chain links TRBV5-6 to TRBJ2-5; 8 bases map to TRBD2. The CDR3 totals 16 residues. The germline V gene has CDR1 SGHDT and CDR2 YYEEEE. J gave up 7 bases and V 1 base, and 12 bases lay outside the gene matches. The CDR3 loop is CASSLLAGPRKGTQYF. CDR3 nucleotides: TGTGCCAGCAGCTTGCTAGCGGGTCCACGGAAGGGGACCCAGTACTTC. The full variable domain, completed using reference TRBV5-6 and TRBJ2-5, is DAGVTQSPTHLIKTRGQQVTLRCSPKSGHDTVSWYQQALGQGPQFIFQYYEEEERQRGNFPDRFSGHQFPNYSSELNVNALLLGDSALYLCASSLLAGPRKGTQYFGPGTRLLVL.

The genes are TRBV19 and TRBJ2-1; 11 bases line up with TRBD2. This CDR3 region has 15 residues. The germline CDR1 and CDR2 sequences are LNHDA and SQIVND (reference sequence). The V segment lost 5 bases and the J segment 3 bases; nucleotides outside the gene matches: 3. Written as DNA, the CDR3 is TGTGCCAGTAGTCTTAGCGGGGGGGGCTACAATGAGCAGTTCTTC. Translation: CASSLSGGGYNEQFF. The full variable domain, its missing parts supplied by reference TRBV19 and TRBJ2-1, is DGGITQSPKYLFRKEGQNVTLSCEQNLNHDAMYWYRQDPGQGLRLIYYSQIVNDFQKGDIAEGYSVSREKKESFPLTVTSAQKNPTAFYLCASSLSGGGYNEQFFGPGTRLTVL.

The gene calls are TRBV15 and TRBJ2-5; unclear D gene. This CDR3 has 15 amino acids. Trimming removed 2 bases at V and 0 bases at J, with 10 bases between. Per the germline V gene, CDR1 is LNHNV and CDR2 is YYDKDF (reference sequence). CDR3 DNA: TGTGCCACCAGCAGACGCGACACATACCAAGAGACCCAGTACTTC. It specifies CATSRRDTYQETQYF.

As DNA, the CDR3 is TGTGCCAGTAGTTCCGGGACGGGAGTGAACACTGAAGCTTTCTTT. Protein product: CASSSGTGVNTEAFF. This sequence joins TRBV19 and TRBJ1-1; perhaps TRBD1 as D (5 bases). Germline values: CDR1 LNHDA, CDR2 SQIVND (reference sequence). This CDR3 is built from 15 residues. Trimming left V 5 bases short and J 0 bases short, with 13 bases between.

V is TRBV4-3 and J is TRBJ2-3, with D tentatively TRBD2 (6 bases). There are 17 residues in the CDR3. The V end lost 0 bases, the J end lost 2 bases, and 15 bases lay between the germline ends. Germline CDR1 LGHNA, CDR2 YSLEER. The CDR3 DNA follows: TGCGCCAGCAGCCAAGATAGTGAACAGGACTACACAGATACGCAGTATTTT. Protein: CASSQDSEQDYTDTQYF.

J is TRBJ2-5 and V is TRBV13; D is undetermined. The germline CDR1 and CDR2 sequences are PRHDT and FYEKMQ (reference sequence). V shed 5 bases and J shed 4 bases, with 8 bases lying between them. CDR3 length: 12 residues. This CDR3 is CASSDPGETQYF. For the CDR3, the DNA is TGTGCCAGCAGCGACCCGGGAGAGACCCAGTACTTC.

This clone has only one observation. Other DNA variants within this sample encode the same CDR3. The chain has TRBV19 and TRBJ2-1; 10 positions agree with TRBD2. The CDR3 runs 15 residues. Trimming took 5 bases from V and 1 from J; bases not matched to a gene: 2. The germline CDR1 and CDR2 sequences are LNHDA and SQIVND (reference sequence). DNA of the CDR3: TGTGCCAGTAGTCCTAGCGGGAGTTCCTACAATGAGCAGTTCTTC. Its protein is CASSPSGSSYNEQFF.

The rearrangement links TRBV19 to TRBJ2-7, with 9 nucleotides matching TRBD2. CDR1 LNHDA and CDR2 SQIVND come from the germline V gene (reference sequence). V gave up 1 base and J gave up 4 bases; unmatched junction bases: 5. The CDR3 has 15 amino acids. This CDR3 reads CASSIGTSGPYEQYF. DNA of the CDR3: TGTGCCAGTAGTATAGGAACTAGCGGGCCTTACGAGCAGTACTTC.

This chain uses TRBV5-1 with TRBJ1-1; TRBD1 matches at 8 bases. The CDR3 has 17 residues. Germline loops: CDR1 SGHRS, CDR2 YFSETQ. Trimming took 3 bases from V and 1 from J; bases not matched to a gene: 11. CDR3 loop: CASSSDRDLYQNTEAFF. In nucleotides, the CDR3 is TGCGCCAGCAGCTCGGACAGGGATCTATATCAGAACACTGAAGCTTTCTTT. Complete variable domain (other parts from reference TRBV5-1 and TRBJ1-1): KAGVTQTPRYLIKTRGQQVTLSCSPISGHRSVSWYQQTPGQGLQFLFEYFSETQRNKGNFPGRFSGRQFSNSRSEMNVSTLELGDSALYLCASSSDRDLYQNTEAFFGQGTRLTVV.

V is TRBV6-1 and J is TRBJ1-1; D ambiguous. The CDR3 length is 15 residues. Germline lookup yields CDR1 MNHNS and CDR2 SASEGT. V lost 3 bases and J lost 1, with 12 bases in between. The CDR3 coding sequence is TGTGCCAGCAGTGAGACATTGGAGGGGAACACTGAAGCTTTCTTT. Its protein is CASSETLEGNTEAFF.

This clone was seen once. The chain combines TRBV5-5 with TRBJ1-2, with D tentatively TRBD1 (5 bases). Germline V lookup: CDR1 SGHKS, CDR2 YYEKEE (reference sequence). V was pared by 4 bases and J by 2 bases, with 15 bases between. The CDR3 has 15 amino acids. CDR3 in amino acids: CASSRGLERNYGYTF. Written as DNA, the CDR3 is TGTGCCAGCAGCAGGGGACTCGAGCGAAACTATGGCTACACCTTC.

The V and J genes are TRBV5-1 and TRBJ2-5, with TRBD1 matching over 9 bases. CDR3 length: 17 residues. V lost 4 bases to trimming and J lost 2 bases; unmatched junction nucleotides: 12. Germline-derived CDR1 and CDR2 are SGHRS and YFSETQ. CDR3 sequence reads: CASSPVGTGYAQETQYF. The CDR3 DNA reads TGCGCCAGCAGCCCAGTGGGGACAGGGTATGCTCAAGAGACCCAGTACTTC.

This chain links TRBV4-2 with TRBJ2-7; D call uncertain. Germline V gene lookup returns CDR1 LGHNA and CDR2 YNFKEQ. Trimming pared 0 bases from V and 0 bases from J, leaving 12 bases between. The CDR3 is made up of 16 amino acids. The CDR3 loop is CASSQEGGTPSYEQYF. The CDR3 bases are TGTGCCAGCAGCCAAGAAGGCGGAACACCCTCCTACGAGCAGTACTTC.

The chain uses TRBV2 and TRBJ2-5; 7 bases map to TRBD2. Germline V CDR1 and CDR2: SNHLY, FYNNEI. This CDR3 is 16 amino acids long. V was clipped by 6 bases and J by 1 base; unmatched bases: 11. In DNA form, the CDR3 reads TGTGCCAGCAGCGACCTGGGGACTATCTTCCAAGAGACCCAGTACTTC. This sequence encodes CASSDLGTIFQETQYF.

Comment on this clone: Germline is not matched at one junction end, which may reflect a read error. The gene calls are TRBV19 and TRBJ2-1; D ambiguous. CDR1 and CDR2 (germline): LNHDA, SQIVND (reference sequence). The CDR3 is made up of 13 amino acids. The CDR3 bases are TGTGCCAGTAGTATTTTAGGTTACAGTGAGCAGTTCTTC. It translates to CASSILGYSEQFF. Filled out from reference TRBV19 and TRBJ2-1, the complete variable domain reads DGGITQSPKYLFRKEGQNVTLSCEQNLNHDAMYWYRQDPGQGLRLIYYSQIVNDFQKGDIAEGYSVSREKKESFPLTVTSAQKNPTAFYLCASSILGYSEQFFGPGTRLTVL.

The genes are TRBV4-1 and TRBJ1-5; D unresolved. V was clipped by 0 bases and J by 6 bases, with 12 bases between them. The CDR3 consists of 15 residues. Germline V lookup: CDR1 MGHRA, CDR2 YSYEKL. CDR3 DNA sequence: TGCGCCAGCAGCCAAGACGCGGCAGCTGGTCAGCCCCAGCATTTT. This sequence encodes CASSQDAAAGQPQHF.

The CDR3: CAWSLGGLQETQYF. In DNA form, the CDR3 reads TGTGCCTGGAGCCTCGGAGGGCTACAAGAGACCCAGTACTTC. The V and J genes are TRBV30 and TRBJ2-5, with D perhaps TRBD2 (6 bases). The CDR3 sequence is 14 residues long. V was pared by 3 bases and J by 2 bases, with 13 bases between. Germline CDR1 GTSNPN, CDR2 SVGIG (reference sequence).

This clone has only one observation. V gene TRBV29-1 combines with J gene TRBJ1-2, with D unresolved. V lost 0 bases and J lost 7, with 12 bases in between. The CDR3 has 13 amino acids. Germline lookup yields CDR1 SQVTM and CDR2 ANQGSEA. CDR3 sequence: CSVEDAPGVGYTF. CDR3 nucleotide sequence: TGCAGCGTTGAAGATGCCCCCGGGGTTGGCTACACCTTC.

The chain has TRBV4-1 and TRBJ1-1, with D perhaps TRBD1 (6 bases). Trimming left V 4 bases short and J 5 bases short, with 14 bases between. This CDR3 has 14 residues. Looked up from germline, CDR1 is MGHRA and CDR2 is YSYEKL. DNA for the CDR3: TGCGCCAGCAGCCTTGGACCCACAGGGACTGAAGCTTTCTTT. Protein product: CASSLGPTGTEAFF.